This TCR beta chain came from a study of blood T cell repertoires in COVID-19. The Seattle patients joined while their infection was active and were tracked longitudinally afterward. In the original analysis: It was from reference gene primer amplification that nucleated cell counts were estimated. Data came from immunoSEQ multiplex PCR; TCRdb stores just in-frame clones and leaves some out. V and J calls and clone size come straight from that table; D and trimming were deduced from the DNA. This sample has 200,000 to 250,000 clones, with 80% to 95% found just once. Germline CDR1 MDHEN, CDR2 SYDVKM. The CDR3 is 12 amino acids. V was shortened by 8 bases and J by 10 bases, with 12 bases between the two germline ends.

The chain employs TRBV28 and TRBJ1-6, with D perhaps TRBD1 (6 bases). This sequence was found in a man in his 60s with COVID-19, enrolled during active disease. The sequenced material came from peripheral blood. CDR3 DNA sequence: TGTGCCAGCCGTGGCGGGGGCTCACCCCTCCACTTT. Translation: CASRGGGSPLHF. The variable domain in full, with the rest retrieved from reference TRBV28 and TRBJ1-6, is DVKVTQSSRYLVKRTGEKVFLECVQDMDHENMFWYRQDPGLGLRLIYFSYDVKMKEKGDIPEGYSVSREKKERFSLILESASTNQTSMYLCASRGGGSPLHFGNGTRLTVT.